Sequencing of this T cell receptor (beta chain) was carried out in a study of cytomegalovirus exposure and HLA in healthy donors listed by TCRdb under 2017. Describing the broader study: An earlier analysis of several hundred of the donors reported approximately 260 Gb of sequence data and about 120 million unique TCR beta sequences obtained from approximately 180 million T cells. To predict cytomegalovirus infection status, the study brought together high-throughput TCR immunosequencing, statistical association of individual TCRs with disease status, and machine learning. To study patterns of TCR occurrence, a later analysis re-analyzed previously published TCR beta repertoires from more than 550 donors and added high-resolution HLA genotyping. In the later analysis, no new phenotypic data were used to find candidate immune exposures; instead, reliance was placed on TCR beta sequences and their occurrence across donors. Every repertoire in the discovery cohort had been generated on one and the same sequencing platform. The study profiled the T cell repertoires of 500 to 800 subjects by immunosequencing and related them to cytomegalovirus serostatus. Along with the approximately 670-subject first cohort, a separate validation cohort of roughly 110 different subjects was used. Both class I and class II loci were covered by HLA typing, at four-digit resolution. Among around 400 genotyped donors of the cohort, an average of around 220,000 unique TCR beta nucleotide sequences was sequenced per donor, of which approximately 18% were non-productive. Typing coverage differed by locus: A, B, C, DRB1 and DQB1 were typed in about 629-630 donors, DQA1 in 500 to 550, DPA1 in 600 to 610, and DPB1 in just under 490. To decide whether each TCR beta V gene segment behaved as functional or pseudogenic, an earlier analysis of over 500 of the donors relied on high-throughput TCR beta sequencing. An early release that covered 500 to 800 HLA-typed donors contained about 300 gigabases of sequencing data and about 93 million unique TCR sequences. In a later genetic analysis, genome-wide SNP genotypes for about 65% of the 666 donors were used, and that subset was treated as a discovery cohort. The study aimed to test whether cataloging public T cell receptors could reveal signatures of past pathogen exposure. Roughly 5 DR-DQ haplotypes were handled as single units for association and clustering because linkage in the cohort was strong. Of the roughly 390 genotyped donors, about 84% fell in the genetic ancestry cluster associated with self-reported Caucasian donors. Donor age, sex, ethnicity and CMV serostatus were compiled alongside the repertoire data.

In total, roughly 670 healthy bone marrow donors made up the cohort. All cohort members were sampled while nominally healthy, although unrecorded immune exposures were likely present. The donor was CMV seronegative and was included in the group of several hundred seronegative cohort members. A peripheral blood sample was provided by each donor, and peripheral blood mononuclear cells were used for TCR beta sequencing. The Qiagen DNeasy Blood Extraction Kit was used to extract genomic DNA from the blood cell samples. Paper-wide results and their limitations: In a later analysis, TCR association rates were found to vary across HLA loci, with the most associated TCRs seen for DRB1 alleles and the fewest for HLA-C alleles. A later analysis found that most CMV-associated TCR beta chains appeared HLA-restricted, with HLA associations seemingly driven largely by CMV exposure. Because the 87-base-pair reads could not distinguish some IMGT-functional V segments, including TRBV6-2 and TRBV6-3, those segments were excluded. The cohort was sequenced for TCR beta chains only, and without alpha or paired-chain data the features that could be detected were limited. Compared with the approximately 720-donor mean, donors in an Asian-associated ancestry cluster had fewer N-insertions in productive TCRs, according to a later genetic analysis. A later analysis associated about 17,000 TCR beta sequences with specific HLA alleles at a false discovery rate of 0.05. An association between a missense DCLRE1C variant and V-gene and J-gene trimming of TCR beta chains was found in a later genetic analysis and replicated in an independent cohort. The presence/absence analyses assumed that sequencing depth was roughly uniform across donors, and that assumption may not be true. Three of the identified cytomegalovirus-associated TCR beta chains were confirmed in vitro to be specific for cytomegalovirus antigens. HLA typing was unavailable for some donors at each locus, so association tests used only the typed subset. In the study, about 150 TCR beta chains were listed as associated with cytomegalovirus. The authors suggested that the approach could potentially be extended to other disease states and immunological phenotypes. An earlier analysis of approximately 570 of the donors showed that most TCR beta V segments appeared in productive rearrangements either about 87% or about 30% of the time, which broadly matched IMGT annotations. A further reported finding was that TCR beta sequences accurately predicted the HLA-A and HLA-B alleles for most subjects in the first cohort. A later analysis reported that several top co-occurrence clusters appeared linked to parvovirus B19, influenza, CMV and Epstein-Barr virus. Cytomegalovirus status was reported to be diagnosed by the classifier with high specificity and sensitivity in both the original and validation cohorts. A cluster of highly shared sequence variants was judged likely to represent a technical artifact of the sequencing pipeline. For the cohort, immune exposure information was limited to CMV serostatus. The earlier analysis of some 540 of the donors excluded roughly 16 rarely observed V segments, including chromosome 9 orphons, because counts were too low. In a later analysis, HLA-associated TCR beta chains were found to be more clonally expanded and to have lower generation probabilities than equally common non-associated chains. Most TCR sequences were seen in very few donors, while some public TCRs were found in many individuals. When HLA alleles, especially DR and DQ, strongly co-occurred, attributing TCR associations to individual alleles was difficult. Correlated functional status among segregating V segments might reflect linkage disequilibrium, but an unknown experimental factor could not be ruled out.

To note about this clone: Its antigen specificity is not known. Within one base of it there is no much larger clone, and no base qualities were kept.

At the junction V is shortened by 6 bases and J by 3 bases; bases outside the gene matches: 4. From the germline V gene (reference sequence), CDR1 is MNHNY and CDR2 is SVGAGI. From its cysteine to its phenylalanine, the CDR3 spans 14 amino acids. The retained sequence is limited to the CDR3, 42 bases, with the frame set at the first base. Library method: the immunoSEQ multiplex PCR assay. For the multiplex PCR, a mixture combining 60 forward primers for TCR Vbeta segments and 13 reverse primers for TCR Jbeta segments was used. The CDR3 region of rearranged TCR beta genes was amplified from genomic DNA with a multiplex PCR assay. The Illumina HiSeq System was used to sequence the amplified TCR beta libraries as 87-base-pair reads. Turning to the authors' computational methods: Across the 666 repertoires, a later analysis counted some 81 million unique TCR beta chains, approximately 10 million of which were shared by at least two donors. A nearest-neighbor algorithm error-corrected the raw reads and collapsed the reads into unique sequences, merging closely related sequences to remove PCR and sequencing errors. To assign V, D and J gene segments, CDR3 sequences were aligned to IMGT reference sequences. For a sequence to be retained, a match of at least six nucleotides to both a V gene segment and a J gene segment was required. A rearrangement was called productive if the CDR3 had no stop codons and remained in frame with V and J, and every other rearrangement was called non-productive. CDR3 was defined according to IMGT convention as the region running from the second conserved V-encoded cysteine to the conserved J-encoded phenylalanine. The earlier analysis of about 620 of the donors excluded sequences that lacked an unambiguous match to a single V gene segment. An earlier analysis of several hundred of the donors called V segments functional above 56.7% productive rearrangements and segregating when the between-donor standard deviation exceeded 5%. A statistical classification framework was built for diagnosing cytomegalovirus status from the catalog of TCR beta chain sequences. V and J gene assignment, in a later analysis, came from comparing TCR nucleotide sequences with IMGT/GENE-DB human TR gene sequences. A later analysis assigned CDR3 sequences and most-parsimonious VDJ recombination scenarios with the TCRdist pipeline. In a later analysis, each TCR beta chain was defined by its CDR3 amino acid sequence together with its V-gene family, and reads without a unique V-gene family were excluded. In a later analysis, several hundred highly shared, low-generation-probability nucleotide sequences were removed to address suspected cross-contamination and a sequencing artifact. A later analysis calculated a clonal expansion index for each public chain from normalized within-repertoire ranks of inferred template counts. Generation probabilities in a later analysis came from a VDJ recombination model fitted to out-of-frame rearrangements, and those results were checked against IGoR. A later analysis scored TCR-TCR, TCR-HLA and TCR-CMV co-occurrence with hypergeometric tests, applying a repertoire-size bias correction to TCR pairs. To estimate false discovery rates, a later analysis permuted the HLA or CMV assignments 20 times. In a later analysis, co-occurring TCRs were grouped with DBSCAN, and TCRdist sequence similarity was added when clustering was performed within HLA-allele-positive subsets. Repertoires with fewer than 30,000 or more than 120,000 public chains were left out of co-occurrence clustering, as were five repertoires with anomalous nucleotide sharing. TCRdb stores this immuneACCESS table with in-frame sequences only. Part of the clones is absent; in the studies checked, under half of the shortfall reflects unresolved V genes, and no reason is known for the rest. That table supplies the V and J calls and clone size; D and trimming were determined from the DNA. The sample records roughly 180,000 clones, roughly 82% of which are singletons. More than 1.5% of the sample is taken by the ten largest.

The sample taken for sequencing was PBMCs. The sequence was obtained from a man aged 35 to 55 in good health and CMV-seronegative. The rearranged segments are TRBV6-6 and TRBJ2-2; TRBD1 matches 7 bases in the middle. CDR3 protein: CASRDDRDTGELFF. Read as DNA, the sequence is TGTGCCAGCAGGGACGACAGGGACACCGGGGAGCTGTTTTTT.